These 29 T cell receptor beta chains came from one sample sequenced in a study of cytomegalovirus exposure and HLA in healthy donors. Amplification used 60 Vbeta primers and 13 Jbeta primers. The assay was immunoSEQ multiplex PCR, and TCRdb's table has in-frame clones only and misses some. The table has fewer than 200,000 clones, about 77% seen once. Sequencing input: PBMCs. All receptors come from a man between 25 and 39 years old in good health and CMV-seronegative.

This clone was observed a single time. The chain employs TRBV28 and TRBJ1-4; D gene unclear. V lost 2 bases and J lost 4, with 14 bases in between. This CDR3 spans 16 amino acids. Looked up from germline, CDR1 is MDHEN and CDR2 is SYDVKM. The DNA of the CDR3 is TGTGCCAGCAGTTTACTCGGTCAGGCCCTTAATGAAAAACTGTTTTTT. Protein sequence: CASSLLGQALNEKLFF.

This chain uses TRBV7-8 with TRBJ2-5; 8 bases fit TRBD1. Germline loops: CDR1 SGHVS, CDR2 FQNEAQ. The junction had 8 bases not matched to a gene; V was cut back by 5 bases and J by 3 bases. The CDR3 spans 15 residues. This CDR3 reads CASSPHRGTEETQYF. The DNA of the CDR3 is TGTGCCAGCAGCCCGCACAGGGGGACAGAAGAGACCCAGTACTTC.

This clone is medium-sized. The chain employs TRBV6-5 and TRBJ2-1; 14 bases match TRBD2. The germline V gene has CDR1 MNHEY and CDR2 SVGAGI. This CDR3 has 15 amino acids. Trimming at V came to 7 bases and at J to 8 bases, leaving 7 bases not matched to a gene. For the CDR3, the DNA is TGTGCCAGCATTAGACTAGCGGGAGGGCAGGATGAGCAGTTCTTC. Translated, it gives CASIRLAGGQDEQFF.

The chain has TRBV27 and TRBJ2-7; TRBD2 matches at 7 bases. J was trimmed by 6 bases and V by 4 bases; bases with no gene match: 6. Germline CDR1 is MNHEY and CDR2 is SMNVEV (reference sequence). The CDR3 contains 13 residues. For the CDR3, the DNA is TGTGCCAGCAGTTACCGGGACTATTCCGAGCAGTACTTC. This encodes CASSYRDYSEQYF.

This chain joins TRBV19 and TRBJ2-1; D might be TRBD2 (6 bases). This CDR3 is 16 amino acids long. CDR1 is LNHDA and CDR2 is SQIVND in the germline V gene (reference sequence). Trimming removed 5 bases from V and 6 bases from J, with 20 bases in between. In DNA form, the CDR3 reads TGTGCCAGTAGTCCTAGCGCAAATGCACGCGGCAATGAGCAGTTCTTC. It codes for CASSPSANARGNEQFF.

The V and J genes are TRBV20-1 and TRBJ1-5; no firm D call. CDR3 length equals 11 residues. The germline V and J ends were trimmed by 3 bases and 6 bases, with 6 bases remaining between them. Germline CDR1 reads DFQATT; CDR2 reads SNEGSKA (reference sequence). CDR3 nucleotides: TGCAGTGCTAGGACGGGTCAGCCCCAGCATTTT. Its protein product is CSARTGQPQHF.

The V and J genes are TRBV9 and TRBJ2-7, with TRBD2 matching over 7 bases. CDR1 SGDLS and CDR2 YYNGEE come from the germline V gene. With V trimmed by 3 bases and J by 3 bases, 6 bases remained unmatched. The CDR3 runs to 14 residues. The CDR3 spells CASSGGLLNYEQYF. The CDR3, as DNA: TGTGCCAGCAGCGGGGGACTACTCAACTACGAGCAGTACTTC. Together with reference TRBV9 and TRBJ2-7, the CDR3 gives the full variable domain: DSGVTQTPKHLITATGQRVTLRCSPRSGDLSVYWYQQSLDQGLQFLIQYYNGEERAKGNILERFSAQQFPDLHSELNLSSLELGDSALYFCASSGGLLNYEQYFGPGTRLTVT.

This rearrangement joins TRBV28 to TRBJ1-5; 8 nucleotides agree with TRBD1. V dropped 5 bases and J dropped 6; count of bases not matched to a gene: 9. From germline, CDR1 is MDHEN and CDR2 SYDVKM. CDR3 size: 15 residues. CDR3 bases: TGTGCCAGCAGTCTCCCGACAGGGGAAGTTCAGCCCCAGCATTTT. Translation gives CASSLPTGEVQPQHF.

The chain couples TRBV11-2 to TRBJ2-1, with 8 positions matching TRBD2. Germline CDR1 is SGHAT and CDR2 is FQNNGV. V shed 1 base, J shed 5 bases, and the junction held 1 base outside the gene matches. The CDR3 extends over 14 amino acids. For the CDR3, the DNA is TGTGCCAGCAGCTTAGTCGGGGGGGACAATGAGCAGTTCTTC. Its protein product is CASSLVGGDNEQFF. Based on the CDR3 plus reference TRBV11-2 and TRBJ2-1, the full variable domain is EAGVAQSPRYKIIEKRQSVAFWCNPISGHATLYWYQQILGQGPKLLIQFQNNGVVDDSQLPKDRFSAERLKGVDSTLKIQPAKLEDSAVYLCASSLVGGDNEQFFGPGTRLTVL.

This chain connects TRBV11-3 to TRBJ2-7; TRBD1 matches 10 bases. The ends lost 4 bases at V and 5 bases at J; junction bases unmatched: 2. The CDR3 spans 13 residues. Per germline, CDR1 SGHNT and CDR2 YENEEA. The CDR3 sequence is CASSSTGGHEQYF. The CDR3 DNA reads TGTGCCAGCAGCTCGACAGGGGGCCACGAGCAGTACTTC.

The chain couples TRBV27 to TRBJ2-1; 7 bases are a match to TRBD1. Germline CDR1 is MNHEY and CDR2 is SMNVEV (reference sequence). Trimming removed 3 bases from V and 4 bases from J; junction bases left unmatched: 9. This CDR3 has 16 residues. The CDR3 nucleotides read TGTGCCAGCAGTTTCGCGGCTTTGACAGGGTACAATGAGCAGTTCTTC. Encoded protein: CASSFAALTGYNEQFF.

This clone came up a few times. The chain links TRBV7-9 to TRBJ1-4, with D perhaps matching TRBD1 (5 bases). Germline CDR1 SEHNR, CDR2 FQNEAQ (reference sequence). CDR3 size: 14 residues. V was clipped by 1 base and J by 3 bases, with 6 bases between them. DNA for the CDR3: TGTGCCAGCAGCTTAGTAGGGGCTAATGAAAAACTGTTTTTT. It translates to CASSLVGANEKLFF.

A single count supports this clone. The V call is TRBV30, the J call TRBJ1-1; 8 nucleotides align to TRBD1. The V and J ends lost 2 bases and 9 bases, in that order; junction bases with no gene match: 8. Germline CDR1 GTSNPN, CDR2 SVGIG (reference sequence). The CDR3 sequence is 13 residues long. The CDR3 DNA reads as TGTGCCTGGAGTCCGCGCAGGACAGGGCAAGCTTTCTTT. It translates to CAWSPRRTGQAFF.

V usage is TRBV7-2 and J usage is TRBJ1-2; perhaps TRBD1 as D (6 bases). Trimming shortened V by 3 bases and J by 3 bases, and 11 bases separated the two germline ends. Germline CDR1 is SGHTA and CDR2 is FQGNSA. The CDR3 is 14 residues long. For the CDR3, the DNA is TGTGCCAGCAGCTTGGAGCAGGGGCACTATGGCTACACCTTC. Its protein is CASSLEQGHYGYTF.

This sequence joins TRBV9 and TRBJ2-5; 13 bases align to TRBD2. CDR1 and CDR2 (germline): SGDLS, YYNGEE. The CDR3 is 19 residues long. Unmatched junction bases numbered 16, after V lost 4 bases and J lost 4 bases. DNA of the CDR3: TGTGCCAGCAGCCCCCACACGGGACTAGCGGGGCACCAGGGAGAGACCCAGTACTTC. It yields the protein CASSPHTGLAGHQGETQYF. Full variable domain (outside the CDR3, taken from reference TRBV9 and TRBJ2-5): DSGVTQTPKHLITATGQRVTLRCSPRSGDLSVYWYQQSLDQGLQFLIQYYNGEERAKGNILERFSAQQFPDLHSELNLSSLELGDSALYFCASSPHTGLAGHQGETQYFGPGTRLLVL.

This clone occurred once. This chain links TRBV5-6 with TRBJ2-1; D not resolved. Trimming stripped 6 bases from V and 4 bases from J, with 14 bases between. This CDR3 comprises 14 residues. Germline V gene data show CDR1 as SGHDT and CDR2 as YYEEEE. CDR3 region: CASTRGTIYNEQFF. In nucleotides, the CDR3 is TGTGCCAGCACCCGAGGAACGATATACAATGAGCAGTTCTTC.

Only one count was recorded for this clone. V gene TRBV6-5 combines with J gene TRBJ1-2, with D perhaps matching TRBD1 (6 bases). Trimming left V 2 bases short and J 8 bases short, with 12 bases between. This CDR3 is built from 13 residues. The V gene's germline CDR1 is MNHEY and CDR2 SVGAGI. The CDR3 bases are TGTGCCAGCAGTTACACAGGGTCGAGGGGCTACACCTTC. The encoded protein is CASSYTGSRGYTF.

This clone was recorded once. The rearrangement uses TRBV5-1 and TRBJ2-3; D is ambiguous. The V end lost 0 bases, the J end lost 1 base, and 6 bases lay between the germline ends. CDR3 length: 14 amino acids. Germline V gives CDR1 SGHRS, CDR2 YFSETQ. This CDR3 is CASSLVAGTDTQYF. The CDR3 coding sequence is TGCGCCAGCAGCTTGGTGGCGGGCACAGATACGCAGTATTTT.

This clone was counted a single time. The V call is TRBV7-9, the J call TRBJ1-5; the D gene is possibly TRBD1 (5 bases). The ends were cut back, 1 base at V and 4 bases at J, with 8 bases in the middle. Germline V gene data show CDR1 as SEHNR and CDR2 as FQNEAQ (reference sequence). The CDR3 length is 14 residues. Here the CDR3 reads CASSLEGRNQPQHF. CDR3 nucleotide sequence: TGTGCCAGCAGCTTAGAGGGGCGGAATCAGCCCCAGCATTTT.

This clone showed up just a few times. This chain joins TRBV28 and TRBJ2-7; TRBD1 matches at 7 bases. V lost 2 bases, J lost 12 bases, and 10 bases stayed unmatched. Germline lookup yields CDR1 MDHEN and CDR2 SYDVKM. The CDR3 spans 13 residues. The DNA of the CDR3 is TGTGCCAGCAGTTTAACAGGGGTTAAAGATATGTACTTC. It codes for CASSLTGVKDMYF.

CDR3 loop: CASSLRRGPNTEAFF. The CDR3 DNA reads as TGTGCCAGCAGCCTTAGGAGGGGCCCCAACACTGAAGCTTTCTTT. The chain uses TRBV28 and TRBJ1-1; D may be TRBD1 (5 bases). V lost 6 bases, J lost 2 bases, and 16 bases lay in between. CDR1 and CDR2 from the germline V gene are MDHEN and SYDVKM. The CDR3 covers 15 residues.

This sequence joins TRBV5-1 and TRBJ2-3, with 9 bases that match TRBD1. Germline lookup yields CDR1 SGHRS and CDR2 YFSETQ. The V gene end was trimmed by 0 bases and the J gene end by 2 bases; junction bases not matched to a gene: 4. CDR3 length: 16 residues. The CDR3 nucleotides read TGCGCCAGCAGCTTGGCGGGACAGGGTAACACAGATACGCAGTATTTT. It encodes CASSLAGQGNTDTQYF.

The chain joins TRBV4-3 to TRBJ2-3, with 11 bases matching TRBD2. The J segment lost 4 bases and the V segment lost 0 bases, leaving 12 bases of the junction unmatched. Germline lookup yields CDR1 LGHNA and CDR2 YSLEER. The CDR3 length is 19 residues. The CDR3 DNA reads TGCGCCAGCAGCCAAGAATCCTCTCTACTAGCGGGAGTTGCAGATACGCAGTATTTT. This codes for CASSQESSLLAGVADTQYF.

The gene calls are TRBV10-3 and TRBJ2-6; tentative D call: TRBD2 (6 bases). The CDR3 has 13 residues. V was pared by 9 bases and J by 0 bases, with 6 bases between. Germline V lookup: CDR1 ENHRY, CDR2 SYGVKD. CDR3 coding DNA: TGTGCCATGGGGGGCTCTGGGGCCAACGTCCTGACTTTC. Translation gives CAMGGSGANVLTF.

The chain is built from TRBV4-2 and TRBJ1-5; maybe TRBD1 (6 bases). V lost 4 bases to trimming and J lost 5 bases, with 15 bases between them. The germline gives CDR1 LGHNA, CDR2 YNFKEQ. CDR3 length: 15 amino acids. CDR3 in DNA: TGTGCCAGCAGCCCCATACAGGGACACGATCAGCCCCAGCATTTT. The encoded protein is CASSPIQGHDQPQHF.

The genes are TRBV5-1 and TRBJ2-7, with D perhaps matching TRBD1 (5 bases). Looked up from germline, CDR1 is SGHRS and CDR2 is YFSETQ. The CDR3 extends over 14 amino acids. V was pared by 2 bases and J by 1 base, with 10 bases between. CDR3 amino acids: CASSLLTVSYEQYF. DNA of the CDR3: TGCGCCAGCAGCTTATTGACAGTTTCCTACGAGCAGTACTTC.

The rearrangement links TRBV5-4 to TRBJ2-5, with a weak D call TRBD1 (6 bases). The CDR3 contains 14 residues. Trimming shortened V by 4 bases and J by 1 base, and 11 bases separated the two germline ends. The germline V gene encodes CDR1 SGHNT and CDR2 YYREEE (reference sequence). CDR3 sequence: CASSPGQSQETQYF. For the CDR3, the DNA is TGTGCCAGCAGCCCGGGACAAAGCCAAGAGACCCAGTACTTC.

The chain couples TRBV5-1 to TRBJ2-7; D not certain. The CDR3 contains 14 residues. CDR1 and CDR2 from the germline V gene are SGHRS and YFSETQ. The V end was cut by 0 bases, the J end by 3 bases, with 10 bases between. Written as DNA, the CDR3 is TGCGCCAGCAGCTTGGAGTCCCAGGACTACGAGCAGTACTTC. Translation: CASSLESQDYEQYF. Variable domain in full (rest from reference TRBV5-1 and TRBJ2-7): KAGVTQTPRYLIKTRGQQVTLSCSPISGHRSVSWYQQTPGQGLQFLFEYFSETQRNKGNFPGRFSGRQFSNSRSEMNVSTLELGDSALYLCASSLESQDYEQYFGPGTRLTVT.

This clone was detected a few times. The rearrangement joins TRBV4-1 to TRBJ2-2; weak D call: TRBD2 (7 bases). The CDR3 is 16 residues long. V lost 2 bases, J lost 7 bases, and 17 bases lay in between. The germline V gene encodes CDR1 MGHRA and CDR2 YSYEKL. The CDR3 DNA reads TGCGCCAGCAGCCAAATGGCGGGGAGGGGGTTCGGGGAGCTGTTTTTT. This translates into CASSQMAGRGFGELFF.